Listed below are T cell receptor beta chains from one sample, sequenced in a study of blood T cell repertoires in COVID-19. Clones were read by immunoSEQ multiplex PCR, and TCRdb kept only the in-frame ones, dropping some. The table has some 140,000 clones, 70% to 80% seen once; the top ten hold approximately 3.6%. Input material: peripheral blood. The receptors come from a man aged 60-69 years with acute or convalescent COVID-19. Both conserved end residues are part of each CDR3. A D gene is named only where the DNA matches it firmly. Part of the rows lack a size; the others show once, few, many or a class for expanded clones.

V gene,J gene,clone size,D gene,CDR3 DNA,CDR3 protein
TRBV4-3,TRBJ1-6,NA,NA,TGCGCCAGCAGCCAAGCAGGGGCTGGCTATAATTCACCCCTCCACTTT,CASSQAGAGYNSPLHF
TRBV7-9,TRBJ2-1,NA,TRBD2,TGTGCCAGCAGCTCCACTAGCGCTTTCTCCTACAATGAGCAGTTCTTC,CASSSTSAFSYNEQFF
TRBV4-3,TRBJ2-7,NA,TRBD2,TGCGCCAGCAGCCAACTACTAGCGGGAGCGGGGCCCTACGAGCAGTACTTC,CASSQLLAGAGPYEQYF
TRBV3-1/TRBV3-2,TRBJ1-3,NA,NA,TGTGCCAGCAGTCCCCGGACAGCTGGAAACACCATATATTTT,CASSPRTAGNTIYF
TRBV18,TRBJ1-1,NA,NA,TGTGCCAGCTCACTGGAGAGGGACACTGAAGCTTTCTTT,CASSLERDTEAFF
TRBV4-1,TRBJ2-7,NA,TRBD2,TGCGCCAGCAGCCAAGATCAGGGTCTCGGCTACCGGGAGGGCGAGCAGTACTTC,CASSQDQGLGYREGEQYF
TRBV27,TRBJ2-1,NA,TRBD1,TGTGCCAGCAGTTTGCGGACAGGGGAATACAATGAGCAGTTCTTC,CASSLRTGEYNEQFF
TRBV7-9,TRBJ2-1,NA,TRBD2,TGTGCCAGCAGCCTACTTGCGGGAGTTAATGAGCAGTTCTTC,CASSLLAGVNEQFF
TRBV7-8,TRBJ1-1,NA,NA,TGTGCCAGCAGCTTACGGGTAGGACAGATCATGAACACTGAAGCTTTCTTT,CASSLRVGQIMNTEAFF
TRBV5-1,TRBJ1-1,NA,NA,TGCGCCAGCCTGGCTGGGAACAGGGCGGACACTGAAGCTTTCTTT,CASLAGNRADTEAFF
TRBV19,TRBJ2-3,NA,NA,TGTGCCAGTAGTACCTTATTCCCAGATACGCAGTATTTT,CASSTLFPDTQYF
TRBV27,TRBJ2-2,once,NA,TGTGCCAGCAGTTTTAGGCAGGAAAACACCGGGGAGCTGTTTTTT,CASSFRQENTGELFF
TRBV9,TRBJ2-1,NA,TRBD2,TGTGCCAGCAGCGTAGGGGACTACTACAATGAGCAGTTCTTC,CASSVGDYYNEQFF
TRBV6-1,TRBJ1-5,NA,NA,TGTGCCAGCAGTGAAGCGTGGGGCAGGAGTTATCAGCCCCAGCATTTT,CASSEAWGRSYQPQHF
TRBV28,TRBJ2-1,once,TRBD2,TGTGCCAGCAGTTTTAGGGCGGGAGGTTTGGACTACAATGAGCAGTTCTTC,CASSFRAGGLDYNEQFF
TRBV7-6,TRBJ2-1,once,NA,TGTGCCAGCAGCTTACTGGCTAGCAGGATCTCCTACAATGAGCAGTTCTTC,CASSLLASRISYNEQFF
TRBV5-1,TRBJ2-5,NA,TRBD2,TGCGCCAGCAGCCCACCTAGCGGGAGGGACAAGAAGACCCAGTACTTC,CASSPPSGRDKKTQYF
TRBV9,TRBJ2-2,few,NA,TGTGCCAGCAGCCCAGATTCGAACACCGGGGAGCTGTTTTTT,CASSPDSNTGELFF
TRBV28,TRBJ2-1,NA,NA,TGTGCCAGCAGTTCCGGGGCGGGAAGCTACAATGAGCAGTTCTTC,CASSSGAGSYNEQFF
TRBV6-4,TRBJ2-1,NA,TRBD2,TGTGCCAGCAGTGAAAGTGAGAACGGCGGGAGGGCGTCGAATGAGCAGTTCTTC,CASSESENGGRASNEQFF
TRBV6-5,TRBJ1-1,NA,NA,TGTGCCAGCAGCCTAGACCCAGACCGAGGGACTGAAGCTTTCTTT,CASSLDPDRGTEAFF
TRBV19,TRBJ2-2,NA,NA,TGTGCCAGTAGGGACAGAGGGAGAAGAGCGGACACCGGGGAGCTGTTTTTT,CASRDRGRRADTGELFF
TRBV27,TRBJ2-5,NA,TRBD2,TGTGCCAGCAGTTTGTATGGAGGGAGGGGTGGAGAGACCCAGTACTTC,CASSLYGGRGGETQYF
TRBV28,TRBJ1-1,NA,NA,TGTGCCAGCACGGCAGGCACATTTATGAACACTGAAGCTTTCTTT,CASTAGTFMNTEAFF
TRBV24-1,TRBJ1-5,NA,NA,TGTGCCACCAGTGATTTCAGGGGACAGCCCCAGCATTTT,CATSDFRGQPQHF
TRBV19,TRBJ1-2,NA,TRBD1,TGTGCCGGCCACCCGGGGACAGTCGGAGTCCCGGGGGGCTACACCTTC,CAGHPGTVGVPGGYTF
TRBV6-4,TRBJ2-3,once,NA,TGTGCCAGCAGTGTTGGGGCTAGCACAGATACGCAGTATTTT,CASSVGASTDTQYF
TRBV21-1,TRBJ2-3,few,NA,TGTGCCAGCAGGTCCCCCAGGGAGCGGGCACTCCCCCGCACAGATACGCAGTATTTT,CASRSPRERALPRTDTQYF
TRBV10-3,TRBJ1-1,NA,TRBD1,TGTGCCATCAGTGACCAGGGGGGAACGAGGGCCACTGAAGCTTTCTTT,CAISDQGGTRATEAFF
TRBV15,TRBJ1-5,NA,NA,TGTGCCACCAGCAGATCGACGGAGGGGAATCAGCCCCAGCATTTT,CATSRSTEGNQPQHF
TRBV2,TRBJ2-5,NA,TRBD1,TGTGCCAGCAGCGGTCCGGGACAGGGGGCCCAGGGGGAGACCCAGTACTTC,CASSGPGQGAQGETQYF
TRBV10-3,TRBJ1-6,NA,NA,TGTGCCATCAGACAGGAGTGGGATTCACCCCTCCACTTT,CAIRQEWDSPLHF
TRBV19,TRBJ1-1,few,NA,TGTGCCAGTAGACCCCCATTCGAGACTGAAGCTTTCTTT,CASRPPFETEAFF
TRBV28,TRBJ2-4,NA,NA,TGTGCCAGCAGCAACCCTCAGGGAGCCAAAAACATTCAGTACTTC,CASSNPQGAKNIQYF
TRBV24-1,TRBJ2-5,NA,NA,TGTGCCACCAGTGGAGGGCGAGGGACCCAGTACTTC,CATSGGRGTQYF
TRBV27,TRBJ2-3,NA,NA,TGTGCCAGCAGTTTCTTTCAGAGCGGAGATACGCAGTATTTT,CASSFFQSGDTQYF
TRBV30,TRBJ1-2,medium-sized,TRBD1,TGTGCCTGGAAACCGGGACAGGGGACCCCCTACTATGGCTACACCTTC,CAWKPGQGTPYYGYTF
TRBV3-1/TRBV3-2,TRBJ2-1,NA,NA,TGTGCCAGCAGCCCCCTGACAGATGAGCAGTTCTTC,CASSPLTDEQFF
TRBV5-5,TRBJ2-1,NA,NA,TGTGCCAGCAGCCCCGGACAGACGAACTACAATGAGCAGTTCTTC,CASSPGQTNYNEQFF
TRBV4-3,TRBJ2-7,few,TRBD1,TGCGCCAGCAGCCTCTACCGGGACAGGTTCTACGAGCAGTACTTC,CASSLYRDRFYEQYF
TRBV5-1,TRBJ1-1,NA,NA,TGCGCCAGCAGCTTACAGTCTCTTTCGAACACTGAAGCTTTCTTT,CASSLQSLSNTEAFF
TRBV24-1,TRBJ2-1,NA,NA,TGTGCCACCAGTGCGGGGGTTGGGAAGTTGACCTACAATGAGCAGTTCTTC,CATSAGVGKLTYNEQFF
TRBV9,TRBJ2-1,NA,TRBD2,TGTGCCAGCAGCGTAGAACTAAGGGGGACTAGCGGGAGAGGGGATGAGCAGTTCTTC,CASSVELRGTSGRGDEQFF
TRBV18,TRBJ1-5,NA,NA,TGTGCCAGCTCACCTCTACCATTAAGAGAGCCCCAGCATTTT,CASSPLPLREPQHF
TRBV19,TRBJ1-2,NA,NA,TGTGCCAGTAGTATCCTGAACTATGGCTACACCTTC,CASSILNYGYTF